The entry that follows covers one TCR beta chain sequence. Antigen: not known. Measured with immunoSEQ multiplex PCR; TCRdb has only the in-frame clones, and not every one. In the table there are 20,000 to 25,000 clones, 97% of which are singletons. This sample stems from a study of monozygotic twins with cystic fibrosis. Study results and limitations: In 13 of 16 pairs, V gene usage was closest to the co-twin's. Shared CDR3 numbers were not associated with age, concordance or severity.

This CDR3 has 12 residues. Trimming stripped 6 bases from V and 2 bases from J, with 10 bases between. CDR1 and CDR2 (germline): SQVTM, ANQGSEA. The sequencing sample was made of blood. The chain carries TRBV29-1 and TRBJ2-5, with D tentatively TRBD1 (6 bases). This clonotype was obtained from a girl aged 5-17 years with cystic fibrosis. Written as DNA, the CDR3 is TGCAGCGTCACAGGGATGCAAGAGACCCAGTACTTC. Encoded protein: CSVTGMQETQYF.